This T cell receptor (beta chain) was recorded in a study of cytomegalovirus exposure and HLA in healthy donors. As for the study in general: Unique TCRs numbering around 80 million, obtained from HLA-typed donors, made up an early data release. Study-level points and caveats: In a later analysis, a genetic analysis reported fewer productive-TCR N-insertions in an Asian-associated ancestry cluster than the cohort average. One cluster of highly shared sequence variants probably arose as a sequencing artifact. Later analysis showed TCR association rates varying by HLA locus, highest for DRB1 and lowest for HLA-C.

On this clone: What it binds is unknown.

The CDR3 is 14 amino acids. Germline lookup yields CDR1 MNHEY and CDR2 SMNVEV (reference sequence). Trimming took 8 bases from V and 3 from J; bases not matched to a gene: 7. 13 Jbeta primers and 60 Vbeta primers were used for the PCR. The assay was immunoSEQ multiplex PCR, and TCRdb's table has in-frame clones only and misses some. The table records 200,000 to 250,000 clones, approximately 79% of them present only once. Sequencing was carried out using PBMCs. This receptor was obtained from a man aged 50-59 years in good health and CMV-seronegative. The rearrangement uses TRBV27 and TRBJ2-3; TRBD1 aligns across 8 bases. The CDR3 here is CASRQGARTDTQYF. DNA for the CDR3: TGTGCCAGCCGCCAGGGGGCGCGAACAGATACGCAGTATTTT.